The TCR beta chain described here comes from a study of cytomegalovirus exposure and HLA in healthy donors. CDR1 SGHNT and CDR2 YYREEE come from the germline V gene (reference sequence). The CDR3 extends over 15 amino acids. Trimming removed 4 bases at V and 7 bases at J, with 18 bases between. Vbeta (60) and Jbeta (13) primers were used in the PCR. Sequenced by immunoSEQ multiplex PCR; TCRdb stores in-frame clones only, minus some. The sample records under 200,000 clones, 68% being singletons. The rearrangement joins TRBV5-4 to TRBJ2-1, with D perhaps matching TRBD1 (6 bases). The sequencing sample was made of PBMCs. This clonotype was obtained from a man aged 45-65 years in good health and CMV-seronegative. This chain's CDR3 is CASSTGQQSFNEQFF. DNA of the CDR3: TGTGCCAGCAGCACCGGACAGCAAAGCTTTAATGAGCAGTTCTTC.